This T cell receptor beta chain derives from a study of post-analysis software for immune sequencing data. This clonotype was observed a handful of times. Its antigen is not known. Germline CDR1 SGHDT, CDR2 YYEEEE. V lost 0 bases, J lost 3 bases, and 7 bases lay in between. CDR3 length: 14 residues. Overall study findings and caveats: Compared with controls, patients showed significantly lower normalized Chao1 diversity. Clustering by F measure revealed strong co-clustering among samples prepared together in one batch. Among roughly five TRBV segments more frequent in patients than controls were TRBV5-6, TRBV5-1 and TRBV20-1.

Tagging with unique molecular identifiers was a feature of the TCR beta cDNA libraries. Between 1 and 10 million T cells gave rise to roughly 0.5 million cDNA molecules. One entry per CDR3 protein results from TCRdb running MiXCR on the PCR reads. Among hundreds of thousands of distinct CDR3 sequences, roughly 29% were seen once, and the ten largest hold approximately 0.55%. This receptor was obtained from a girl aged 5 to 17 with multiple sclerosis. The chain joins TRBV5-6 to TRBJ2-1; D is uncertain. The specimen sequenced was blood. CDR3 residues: CASSLGRGYNEQFF. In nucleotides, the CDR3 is TGTGCCAGCAGCTTGGGTCGAGGCTACAATGAGCAGTTCTTC.